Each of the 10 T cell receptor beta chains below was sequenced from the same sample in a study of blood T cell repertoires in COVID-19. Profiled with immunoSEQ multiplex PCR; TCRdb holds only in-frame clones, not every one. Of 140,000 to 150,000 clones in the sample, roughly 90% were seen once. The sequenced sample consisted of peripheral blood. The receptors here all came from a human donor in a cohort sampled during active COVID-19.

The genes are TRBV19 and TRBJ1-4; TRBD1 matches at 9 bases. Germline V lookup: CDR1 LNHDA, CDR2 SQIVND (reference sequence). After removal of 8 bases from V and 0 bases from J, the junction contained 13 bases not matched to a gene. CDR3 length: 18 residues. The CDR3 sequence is CASRSTGGGWATNEKLFF. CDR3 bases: TGTGCCAGTCGGAGTACAGGGGGCGGTTGGGCAACTAATGAAAAACTGTTTTTT.

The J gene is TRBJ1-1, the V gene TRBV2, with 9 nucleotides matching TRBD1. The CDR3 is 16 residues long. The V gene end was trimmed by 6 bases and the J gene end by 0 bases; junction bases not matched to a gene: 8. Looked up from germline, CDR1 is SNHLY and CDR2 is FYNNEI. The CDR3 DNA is TGTGCCAGCAGCAAATATGGGACAGGGATGAACACTGAAGCTTTCTTT. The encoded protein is CASSKYGTGMNTEAFF.

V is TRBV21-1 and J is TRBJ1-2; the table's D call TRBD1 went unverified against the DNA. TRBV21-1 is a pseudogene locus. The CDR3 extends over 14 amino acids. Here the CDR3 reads CASSFIRDSYGYTF. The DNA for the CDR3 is TGTGCCAGCAGCTTTATCCGGGACAGTTATGGCTACACCTTC.

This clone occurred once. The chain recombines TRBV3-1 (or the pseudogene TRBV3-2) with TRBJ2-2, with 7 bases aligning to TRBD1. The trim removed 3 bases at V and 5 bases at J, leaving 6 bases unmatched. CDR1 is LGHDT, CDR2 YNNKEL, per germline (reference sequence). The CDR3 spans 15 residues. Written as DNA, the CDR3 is TGTGCCAGCAGCCAGGGACAGTTGGAAACCGGGGAGCTGTTTTTT. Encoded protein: CASSQGQLETGELFF.

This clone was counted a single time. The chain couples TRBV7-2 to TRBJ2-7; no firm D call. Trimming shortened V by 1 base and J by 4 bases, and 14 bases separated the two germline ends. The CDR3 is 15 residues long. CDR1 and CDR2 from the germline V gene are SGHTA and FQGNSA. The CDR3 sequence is CASSLVSSRQYEQYF. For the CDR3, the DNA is TGTGCCAGCAGCTTAGTTTCCAGCAGGCAATACGAGCAGTACTTC.

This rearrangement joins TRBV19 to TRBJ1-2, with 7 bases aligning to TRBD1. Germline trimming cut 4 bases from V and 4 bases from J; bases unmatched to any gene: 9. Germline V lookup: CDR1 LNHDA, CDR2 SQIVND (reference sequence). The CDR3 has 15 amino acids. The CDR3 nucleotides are TGTGCCAGTAGTAAACGGGACAGACGCTCCTATGGCTACACCTTC. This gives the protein CASSKRDRRSYGYTF.

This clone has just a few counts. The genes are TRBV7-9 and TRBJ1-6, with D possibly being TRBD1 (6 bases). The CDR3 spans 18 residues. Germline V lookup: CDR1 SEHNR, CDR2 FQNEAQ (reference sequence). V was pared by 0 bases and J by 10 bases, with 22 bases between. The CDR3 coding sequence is TGTGCCAGCAGCTTAGCTCCTGAAAAGGGGGGGTTGCGGTCACCCCTCCACTTT. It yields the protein CASSLAPEKGGLRSPLHF.

DNA of the CDR3: TGTGCCAGTAGTTCCCGCCGACAGGGGGGGACCTACGAGCAGTACTTC. Its protein product is CASSSRRQGGTYEQYF. This chain uses TRBV19 with TRBJ2-7, with 9 bases matching TRBD1. In germline, CDR1 is LNHDA, CDR2 SQIVND (reference sequence). The CDR3 totals 16 residues. With V trimmed by 5 bases and J by 2 bases, 10 bases remained unmatched.

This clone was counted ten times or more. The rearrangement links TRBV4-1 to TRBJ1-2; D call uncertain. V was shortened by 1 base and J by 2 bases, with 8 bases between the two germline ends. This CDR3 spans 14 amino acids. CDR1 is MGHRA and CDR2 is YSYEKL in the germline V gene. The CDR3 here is CASSQGQENYGYTF. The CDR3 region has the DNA TGCGCCAGCAGCCAAGGACAAGAGAACTATGGCTACACCTTC.

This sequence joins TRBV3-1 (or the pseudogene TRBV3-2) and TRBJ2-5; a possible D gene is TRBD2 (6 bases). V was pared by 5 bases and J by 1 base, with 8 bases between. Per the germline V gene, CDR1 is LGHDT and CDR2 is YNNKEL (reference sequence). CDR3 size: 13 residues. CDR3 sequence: CASSASVQETQYF. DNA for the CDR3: TGTGCCAGCAGCGCTAGCGTCCAAGAGACCCAGTACTTC.